This TCR beta chain originates from a study of Ad26.COV2.S vaccination and SARS-CoV-2 variants. This CDR3 is 13 amino acids long. Germline V gene sequence: CDR1 SNHLY, CDR2 FYNNEI. V shed 8 bases, J shed 7 bases, and the junction held 5 bases outside the gene matches. Overall study results and limits: Whether participants received vaccine or placebo, their non-spike TCR breadth was similar.

Produced via immunoSEQ multiplex PCR; TCRdb's table is partial and in-frame only. The top ten hold 1.5% to 2% of the sample, which has 300,000 to 400,000 clones, around 83% seen once. Treatment given: around 19 received Ad26.COV2.S at low or high dose, single or two shots; several received placebo; per-sample allocation not given. Repertoires come from day 63 after the first vaccine or placebo injection. Regarding this clone: Its target is not known.

This chain joins TRBV2 and TRBJ1-1; the match to TRBD1 covers 12 bases. The TCR was taken from a person aged 18 to 59 who received the Ad26.COV2.S COVID-19 vaccine or a placebo. The specimen comprised peripheral blood, sampled in a trial of Ad26.COV2.S vaccine versus placebo. The CDR3 DNA reads TGTGCCAGCGGGGACAGGGGGCGTAATGAAGCTTTCTTT. Translating it yields CASGDRGRNEAFF.